The 12 T cell receptor beta chains listed next were all sequenced from one sample in a study of graft-versus-host responses after intestinal transplantation. Libraries were prepared by immunoSEQ multiplex PCR; TCRdb keeps only in-frame clonotypes and omits some of them. The sample lists 65,000 to 85,000 clones, roughly 90% seen once, with around 7% in the top ten. The sequencing used bone marrow, collected 734 days after intestinal transplantation. The receptors here all came from a human patient who received an intestinal transplant, so some T cells may come from the graft donor.

This sequence joins TRBV5-1 and TRBJ1-1; D remains ambiguous. Trimming left V 7 bases short and J 0 bases short, with 7 bases between. Germline V gene sequence: CDR1 SGHRS, CDR2 YFSETQ. This CDR3 region has 12 residues. CDR3: CASGTMNTEAFF. The CDR3 DNA reads as TGCGCCAGCGGTACCATGAACACTGAAGCTTTCTTT.

The chain uses TRBV6-4 and TRBJ2-3; TRBD2 matches 12 bases. Losses at the gene ends were 2 bases for V and 0 bases for J; bases not matched to a gene: 0. There are 16 residues in the CDR3. Germline CDR1 MRHNA, CDR2 SNTAGT. In nucleotides, the CDR3 is TGTGCCAGCAGTGACGGGACTAGCGGGAGCACAGATACGCAGTATTTT. Protein sequence: CASSDGTSGSTDTQYF.

The genes are TRBV10-3 and TRBJ2-2; D is ambiguous. This CDR3 has 11 residues. The V and J ends lost 11 bases and 6 bases respectively, with 10 bases between them. From germline, CDR1 is ENHRY and CDR2 SYGVKD. CDR3 protein: CASGGSGELFF. The DNA for the CDR3 is TGTGCCTCTGGTGGGTCCGGGGAGCTGTTTTTT.

The rearrangement uses TRBV5-4 and TRBJ2-3; D possibly corresponds to TRBD1 (5 bases). Germline V gene data show CDR1 as SGHNT and CDR2 as YYREEE (reference sequence). Trimming took off 4 bases at V and 6 bases at J, with 9 bases between the two ends. This CDR3 is built from 12 residues. Written as DNA, the CDR3 is TGTGCCAGCAGCGGAAGGGGTGATACGCAGTATTTT. This translates into CASSGRGDTQYF.

The rearrangement joins TRBV6-5 to TRBJ1-4; the D gene is possibly TRBD1 (5 bases). The V gene's germline CDR1 is MNHEY and CDR2 SVGAGI. The CDR3 has 15 amino acids. The V end was cut by 3 bases, the J end by 7 bases, with 15 bases between. The CDR3 loop reads CASSYTRLGGEKLFF. The CDR3, as DNA: TGTGCCAGCAGTTATACTCGCTTGGGGGGTGAAAAACTGTTTTTT.

The chain joins TRBV10-2 to TRBJ2-2; 12 bases agree with TRBD2. V was clipped by 7 bases and J by 0 bases; unmatched bases: 24. Looked up from germline, CDR1 is WSHSY and CDR2 is SAAADI. CDR3 length equals 23 residues. CDR3 nucleotide sequence: TGCGCCAGCACCACAGTGGGGACTAGCGGGCCCCATCCGAACGACGCGAACACCGGGGAGCTGTTTTTT. Protein sequence: CASTTVGTSGPHPNDANTGELFF.

This rearrangement joins TRBV27 to TRBJ2-7, with 10 bases aligning to TRBD2. Germline V gene lookup returns CDR1 MNHEY and CDR2 SMNVEV (reference sequence). The CDR3 runs to 15 residues. V shed 2 bases, J shed 2 bases, and the junction held 3 bases outside the gene matches. CDR3 residues: CASSLSSGGPYEQYF. The CDR3 DNA sequence: TGTGCCAGCAGTTTAAGTAGCGGGGGGCCCTACGAGCAGTACTTC.

V is TRBV7-3 and J is TRBJ2-1; tentatively, D is TRBD1 or TRBD2 (5 bases each). Deletions cut 5 bases from V and 2 bases from J, with 13 bases between. Germline V CDR1 and CDR2: SGHTA, FQGTGA. CDR3 length equals 15 residues. CDR3: CASSLTPGPYNEQFF. The DNA of the CDR3 is TGTGCCAGCAGCCTTACCCCGGGACCCTACAATGAGCAGTTCTTC.

This rearrangement joins TRBV19 to TRBJ1-5; 9 positions agree with TRBD1. The germline CDR1 and CDR2 sequences are LNHDA and SQIVND (reference sequence). The CDR3 contains 16 residues. V shed 5 bases and J 3 bases; nucleotides not matched to a gene: 8. CDR3 protein: CASSDTGTGYNQPQHF. CDR3 DNA: TGTGCCAGTAGTGATACCGGGACAGGGTACAATCAGCCCCAGCATTTT.

The count of this clone is one. The J gene is TRBJ1-2, the V gene TRBV6-5; D uncertain. V shed 10 bases and J shed 8 bases, with 20 bases lying between them. Germline V gene sequence: CDR1 MNHEY, CDR2 SVGAGI. The length of the CDR3 is 13 residues. The CDR3 sequence: CATYSTLRYGYTF. CDR3 bases: TGTGCCACGTACTCGACACTGAGATACGGCTACACCTTC.

The chain has TRBV27 and TRBJ1-5; unclear D gene. Deletions cut 6 bases from V and 2 bases from J, with 11 bases between. The CDR3 totals 14 residues. Germline CDR1 and CDR2: MNHEY and SMNVEV (reference sequence). The chain's CDR3 is CASRTIEGNQPQHF. CDR3 bases: TGTGCCAGCAGGACAATAGAGGGCAATCAGCCCCAGCATTTT.

This clone was detected a few times. J is TRBJ2-5 and V is TRBV7-2; D is uncertain. V shed 2 bases and J shed 1 base, with 5 bases lying between them. Germline CDR1 is SGHTA and CDR2 is FQGNSA. This CDR3 contains 13 residues. The CDR3 region has the DNA TGTGCCAGCAGCTTACTGATCCAAGAGACCCAGTACTTC. It translates to CASSLLIQETQYF.